Presented here are 27 T cell receptor beta chains from one specimen sequenced in a study of T-cell reconstitution after alpha-beta-depleted transplantation in children. During its preparation, the TCRbeta library received unique molecular identifiers. TCRdb passed the PCR reads through MiXCR, listing each CDR3 protein once. The data contain 600,000 to 700,000 distinct CDR3 sequences, 15% to 20% of them singletons. The input for sequencing was PBMCs from the stem cell graft donor, taken from the stem cell graft. The receptors derive from a human donor who donated a stem cell graft to a child with acute myeloid leukemia.

This clonotype has just a few counts. This CDR3 is CSAIAGGADEDIQYF. In DNA, the CDR3 is TGCAGTGCTATAGCAGGGGGCGCGGACGAGGACATTCAGTACTTC. The chain joins TRBV20-1 to TRBJ2-4, with TRBD1 matching over 8 bases. Germline V gives CDR1 DFQATT, CDR2 SNEGSKA (reference sequence). The trim removed 4 bases at V and 8 bases at J, leaving 13 bases unmatched. The length of the CDR3 is 15 residues.

The J gene is TRBJ2-5, the V gene TRBV11-2, with no clear D. The CDR3 sequence is 16 residues long. Germline values: CDR1 SGHAT, CDR2 FQNNGV. Trimming cost V 4 bases and J 2 bases, with 17 bases left between them. CDR3 amino acids: CASSSPRRLDQETQYF. DNA of the CDR3: TGTGCCAGCAGCTCCCCACGGCGGTTAGATCAAGAGACCCAGTACTTC.

This clonotype was found many times. CDR3 in DNA: TGTGCCAGCAGCCGGACAGACTCATCCTACGAGCAGTACTTC. Translating gives CASSRTDSSYEQYF. V is TRBV12-3 or TRBV12-4 and J is TRBJ2-7; maybe TRBD1 (6 bases). The V gene lost 6 bases and the J gene lost 1 base, with 13 bases spanning the gap. The CDR3 is made up of 14 amino acids.

In its sample, this clonotype was seen many times. CDR3 region: CASSLQWGANYEQYF. The CDR3, as DNA: TGTGCCAGCAGCCTGCAATGGGGGGCGAACTACGAGCAGTACTTC. The chain recombines TRBV7-2 with TRBJ2-7; D is possibly TRBD1 or TRBD2 (6 bases each). Trimming shortened V by 5 bases and J by 3 bases, and 17 bases separated the two germline ends. The CDR3 contains 15 residues. CDR1 and CDR2 from the germline V gene are SGHTA and FQGNSA.

This clonotype came up a few times. The chain joins TRBV24-1 to TRBJ2-4; D may be TRBD2 (6 bases). The CDR3 is 15 residues long. CDR1 is KGHDR, CDR2 SFDVKD, per germline. The V and J ends lost 4 bases and 6 bases respectively, with 15 bases between them. The CDR3 DNA is TGTGCCACCAGTGACCCTGCAGAGGGACTAAACATTCAGTACTTC. Translation gives CATSDPAEGLNIQYF.

V is TRBV20-1 and J is TRBJ1-1; D is unclear. V was shortened by 1 base and J by 0 bases, with 9 bases between the two germline ends. This CDR3 has 14 residues. Germline V gene lookup returns CDR1 DFQATT and CDR2 SNEGSKA (reference sequence). The CDR3 sequence: CSARVTSMNTEAFF. The DNA for the CDR3 is TGCAGTGCTAGAGTGACGTCAATGAACACTGAAGCTTTCTTT.

This clonotype was counted many times. This chain links TRBV7-2 with TRBJ2-5, with TRBD2 matching over 7 bases. The CDR3 loop spans 15 amino acids. Per the germline V gene, CDR1 is SGHTA and CDR2 is FQGNSA. V shed 6 bases, J shed 2 bases, and the junction held 9 bases outside the gene matches. The CDR3 bases are TGTGCCAGCAGTCTTCAGGCGGGGGAACAAGAGACCCAGTACTTC. This encodes CASSLQAGEQETQYF.

This chain uses TRBV24-1 with TRBJ2-5; D is possibly TRBD2 (6 bases). Trimming took 3 bases from V and 4 from J, leaving 11 bases between them. CDR1 is KGHDR and CDR2 is SFDVKD in the germline V gene. The CDR3 runs to 14 residues. The CDR3 DNA sequence: TGTGCCACCAGTGATCAGGGACTCTCAGAGACCCAGTACTTC. This gives the protein CATSDQGLSETQYF.

This clonotype has a handful of counts. This CDR3 is CATLSGGWYTF. The CDR3 nucleotides read TGTGCCACCCTGTCCGGGGGGTGGTACACCTTC. The chain is built from TRBV25-1 and TRBJ1-2; tentatively, D is TRBD1 (5 bases). CDR1 is MGHDK and CDR2 is SYGVNS in the germline V gene. V was clipped by 10 bases and J by 11 bases, with 17 bases between them. This CDR3 region has 11 residues.

This chain links TRBV6-1 with TRBJ2-3, with TRBD2 matching 8 bases. With 5 bases clipped from V and 6 bases from J, the junction kept 10 bases outside the gene matches. Germline V gives CDR1 MNHNS, CDR2 SASEGT. The CDR3 has 15 residues. In DNA, the CDR3 is TGTGCCAGCAGTCGTACGGGGGGGCCCGTCGATACGCAGTATTTT. Translated, it gives CASSRTGGPVDTQYF.

The sample holds a few counts of this clonotype. The CDR3 sequence is CAISESILMPGPFNQPQHF. In DNA form, the CDR3 reads TGTGCCATCAGTGAGTCGATTCTTATGCCAGGACCTTTCAATCAGCCCCAGCATTTT. The chain uses TRBV10-3 and TRBJ1-5; no firm D call. The germline V and J ends were trimmed by 0 bases and 3 bases, with 21 bases remaining between them. The V gene's germline CDR1 is ENHRY and CDR2 SYGVKD. This CDR3 has 19 residues.

This clonotype was counted only a few times. The chain is built from TRBV15 and TRBJ1-1; 11 bases line up with TRBD1. The length of the CDR3 is 15 residues. Trimming at V came to 2 bases and at J to 5 bases, leaving 4 bases not matched to a gene. Germline CDR1 reads LNHNV; CDR2 reads YYDKDF (reference sequence). The CDR3 reads CATSRPDRGRTEAFF. The CDR3 nucleotides read TGTGCCACCAGCAGACCGGACAGGGGGCGAACTGAAGCTTTCTTT.

The chain employs TRBV14 and TRBJ2-3; D remains unclear. Trimming took off 0 bases at V and 0 bases at J, with 4 bases between the two ends. This CDR3 is built from 14 residues. In germline, CDR1 is SGHDN, CDR2 FVKESK. CDR3: CASSQDDSTDTQYF. The CDR3 DNA sequence: TGTGCCAGCAGCCAAGACGACAGCACAGATACGCAGTATTTT.

This clonotype was counted at least ten times. This sequence joins TRBV7-9 and TRBJ2-7; no firm D call. V lost 3 bases and J 0 bases, leaving 6 bases between the germline ends. The CDR3 is 13 amino acids. Germline CDR1 is SEHNR and CDR2 is FQNEAQ (reference sequence). CDR3 in amino acids: CASSLDGSYEQYF. CDR3 nucleotide sequence: TGTGCCAGCAGCTTGGACGGCTCCTACGAGCAGTACTTC.

The chain uses TRBV9 and TRBJ2-1; no reliable D call. Trimming pared 4 bases from V and 2 bases from J, leaving 13 bases between. Germline V gene lookup returns CDR1 SGDLS and CDR2 YYNGEE. The CDR3 runs 15 residues. In DNA form, the CDR3 reads TGTGCCAGCAGCCCCCGGAGCCCGGCCTACAATGAGCAGTTCTTC. Amino acids: CASSPRSPAYNEQFF.

The chain employs TRBV3-1 and TRBJ2-1; D gene unclear. V lost 3 bases and J 12 bases, leaving 15 bases between the germline ends. Germline CDR1 LGHDT, CDR2 YNNKEL (reference sequence). This CDR3 is 13 amino acids long. The CDR3 loop is CASSQDGRQVQFF. CDR3 DNA sequence: TGTGCCAGCAGCCAGGACGGGCGTCAGGTGCAGTTCTTC.

The rearrangement joins TRBV5-1 to TRBJ2-3; D is undetermined. CDR1 and CDR2 from the germline V gene are SGHRS and YFSETQ. The CDR3 is 16 amino acids. Trimming stripped 1 base from V and 0 bases from J, with 12 bases between. CDR3 region: CASSLLTSQSTDTQYF. The CDR3 DNA reads as TGCGCCAGCAGCTTGCTTACAAGCCAAAGCACAGATACGCAGTATTTT.

Ten or more counts support this clonotype. The chain links TRBV20-1 to TRBJ2-2, with D possibly TRBD1 on 6 matching bases. Germline CDR1 and CDR2: DFQATT and SNEGSKA (reference sequence). The CDR3 is 16 amino acids. Trimming took off 6 bases at V and 8 bases at J, with 25 bases between the two ends. The CDR3 reads CSAIPLRQGSRGELFF. The CDR3 bases are TGCAGTGCCATACCGTTAAGGCAGGGGTCGCGAGGGGAGCTGTTTTTT.

The J gene is TRBJ2-3, the V gene TRBV12-3 or TRBV12-4; D gene unclear. V was pared by 1 base and J by 0 bases, with 11 bases between. The CDR3 has 16 residues. CDR3 DNA sequence: TGTGCCAGCAGTTTAGTGGCGGATTACAGCACAGATACGCAGTATTTT. This codes for CASSLVADYSTDTQYF.

This chain connects TRBV20-1 to TRBJ2-2; 16 bases match TRBD2. Germline V gene sequence: CDR1 DFQATT, CDR2 SNEGSKA (reference sequence). The CDR3 contains 16 residues. The CDR3 bases are TGCAATTCCCCGGGACTAGCGGGGGGGCCTGTCAGGGAGCTGTTTTTT. Encoded protein: CNSPGLAGGPVRELFF.

This clonotype was observed at least ten times. The V call is TRBV29-1, the J call TRBJ2-7; 7 bases fit TRBD1. The CDR3 length is 14 residues. Trimming took 0 bases from V and 4 from J; bases not matched to a gene: 6. Germline V gene sequence: CDR1 SQVTM, CDR2 ANQGSEA. The CDR3 DNA follows: TGCAGCGTTGAAGAATGGGACAGACCATACGAGCAGTACTTC. It is translated as CSVEEWDRPYEQYF.

The chain employs TRBV12-5 and TRBJ2-7; TRBD1 matches at 9 bases. Germline V CDR1 and CDR2: LGHNT, FRNRAP. The J segment lost 1 base and the V segment lost 8 bases, leaving 3 bases of the junction unmatched. The CDR3 has 13 residues. CDR3 region: CASTGGTSYEQYF. The CDR3 nucleotides read TGTGCTAGTACAGGGGGCACTTCCTACGAGCAGTACTTC.

This clonotype showed up many times. V is TRBV20-1 and J is TRBJ1-1; D is uncertain. The CDR3 contains 10 residues. The germline V gene has CDR1 DFQATT and CDR2 SNEGSKA (reference sequence). V shed 6 bases and J shed 6 bases, with 8 bases lying between them. CDR3 amino acids: CSATRAEAFF. The CDR3 DNA follows: TGCAGTGCGACCCGTGCTGAAGCTTTCTTT.

The chain uses TRBV27 and TRBJ2-1, with no clear D. Germline V lookup: CDR1 MNHEY, CDR2 SMNVEV (reference sequence). Trimming removed 4 bases from V and 0 bases from J, with 13 bases in between. The CDR3 totals 16 residues. This CDR3 is CASSSSSGYSYNEQFF. The CDR3 DNA reads TGTGCCAGCAGTTCCAGCAGTGGATACTCCTACAATGAGCAGTTCTTC.

The rearrangement links TRBV7-8 to TRBJ2-6, with D uncertain. Trimming took 1 base from V and 0 from J, leaving 13 bases between them. The CDR3 covers 18 residues. CDR1 and CDR2 (germline): SGHVS, FQNEAQ. CDR3 in amino acids: CASSLEARQSSGANVLTF. In DNA form, the CDR3 reads TGTGCCAGCAGCTTAGAGGCCAGGCAGAGCTCTGGGGCCAACGTCCTGACTTTC.

This clonotype has a count of ten or more. The chain recombines TRBV20-1 with TRBJ2-4; weak D call: TRBD1 (5 bases). Trimming pared 1 base from V and 0 bases from J, leaving 16 bases between. Germline values: CDR1 DFQATT, CDR2 SNEGSKA (reference sequence). This CDR3 region has 17 residues. CDR3 region: CSARVGQTLLAKNIQYF. CDR3 nucleotides: TGCAGTGCTAGAGTTGGACAAACTCTTCTAGCCAAAAACATTCAGTACTTC.

There are many counts of this clonotype. The chain combines TRBV9 with TRBJ2-2, with D uncertain. The CDR3 contains 15 residues. The V and J ends lost 2 bases and 1 base respectively, with 9 bases between them. Germline lookup yields CDR1 SGDLS and CDR2 YYNGEE. The DNA of the CDR3 is TGTGCCAGCAGCGTCAATACCGGGAACACCGGGGAGCTGTTTTTT. Its protein product is CASSVNTGNTGELFF.